What follows is one TCR beta chain and its context. Which antigen it targets is not known. No base qualities exist here, and no much larger clone lies one base off it. The germline V end is reduced by 3 bases and the J end by 6 bases; junction bases left unmatched: 2. The germline V gene provides CDR1 SGHAT and CDR2 FQNNGV. From cysteine to phenylalanine, the CDR3 is 13 amino acids long. CDR3 DNA is the only sequence kept; it has 39 bases, read in frame from the first base. These data are taken from a study of T cell changes during pregnancy in multiple sclerosis (dated by TCRdb to the late 2010s). General notes on the study: In women with multiple sclerosis, the researchers looked at how the T cell repertoire shifted as pregnancy progressed.

Library preparation used the immunoSEQ multiplex PCR assay. Here the immuneACCESS table is served through TCRdb, limited to in-frame sequences with V and J called. Missing clones are a known gap in these copies; in checked studies unresolved V genes cover under half, and the rest lacks a known reason. In all, the sample holds about 68,000 clones, and roughly nine tenths of those were seen once. Over 0.65% of the sample comes from the top ten. Here the sequenced sample was peripheral blood, taken in the second trimester of pregnancy. This chain joins TRBV11-2 to TRBJ2-1, and 7 junction bases match TRBD1. The TCR sequence derives from a female donor with multiple sclerosis, enrolled in a pregnancy study. The DNA reads as follows: TGTGCCAGCAGCTTTGACAGGGTCAATGAGCAGTTCTTC. Its protein product is CASSFDRVNEQFF.